The 9 T cell receptor beta chains given below trace back to one sample, sequenced in a study of blood T cell repertoires in COVID-19. This table comes from immunoSEQ multiplex PCR, and its TCRdb copy is limited to in-frame clones, with some not included. The data show 200,000 or so clones, roughly nine tenths seen once. Sequencing was done on a sample of PBMCs or T cells enriched from blood (not recorded which). The receptors shown here come from a woman younger than 35 who had recovered from COVID-19.

V usage is TRBV28 and J usage is TRBJ1-2; the match to TRBD1 covers 9 bases. This CDR3 spans 15 amino acids. J lost 4 bases, V lost 3 bases, and 6 bases had no gene match. Germline V gene lookup returns CDR1 MDHEN and CDR2 SYDVKM. The CDR3 bases are TGTGCCAGCAGTTTGCGGACAGGGGTTCCCTATGGCTACACCTTC. Translated: CASSLRTGVPYGYTF.

V and J are TRBV12-3 or TRBV12-4 and TRBJ1-3; D not certain. The CDR3 contains 12 residues. V dropped 7 bases and J dropped 1 base, with 5 bases sitting between them. Here the CDR3 reads CASKASGNTIYF. CDR3 nucleotide sequence: TGTGCCAGCAAAGCTTCTGGAAACACCATATATTTT.

The gene calls are TRBV6-5 and TRBJ1-1; TRBD1 matches at 7 bases. There are 14 residues in the CDR3. Trimming took 5 bases from V and 0 from J; bases not matched to a gene: 3. Germline-derived CDR1 and CDR2 are MNHEY and SVGAGI. CDR3 sequence (DNA): TGTGCCAGCAGTCGGGACAGATTGAACACTGAAGCTTTCTTT. This translates into CASSRDRLNTEAFF.

This rearrangement joins TRBV5-6 to TRBJ2-1; 7 bases are shared with TRBD2. Per the germline V gene, CDR1 is SGHDT and CDR2 is YYEEEE. The trim removed 4 bases at V and 15 bases at J, leaving 13 bases unmatched. The CDR3 covers 13 residues. CDR3 in DNA: TGTGCCAGCAGCGGGGGGAGGGGCAGCGCCCGGTTCTTC. The encoded protein is CASSGGRGSARFF.

V gene TRBV16 combines with J gene TRBJ2-2; D possibly corresponds to TRBD1 (5 bases). CDR3 length equals 18 residues. V lost 0 bases and J lost 4, with 18 bases in between. CDR1 and CDR2 (germline): KGHSY, FQNENV. The CDR3 DNA reads as TGTGCCAGCAGCCAATCCGGAAGGGCAGGGTGGGTCACCGGGGAGCTGTTTTTT. Protein: CASSQSGRAGWVTGELFF.

The rearrangement uses TRBV6-5 and TRBJ1-2, with TRBD1 identical over 7 bases. J lost 0 bases, V lost 6 bases, and 1 base had no gene match. This CDR3 spans 13 amino acids. Germline V lookup: CDR1 MNHEY, CDR2 SVGAGI. CDR3 in amino acids: CASSGTANYGYTF. The CDR3 DNA is TGTGCCAGCAGCGGGACAGCTAACTATGGCTACACCTTC.

The rearrangement uses TRBV5-1 and TRBJ1-5; D is unclear. Deletions cut 0 bases from V and 2 bases from J, with 12 bases between. This CDR3 has 16 amino acids. Germline-derived CDR1 and CDR2 are SGHRS and YFSETQ. The CDR3: CASSLARREGNQPQHF. The CDR3 nucleotides are TGCGCCAGCAGCTTGGCCAGGAGGGAAGGCAATCAGCCCCAGCATTTT.

This chain links TRBV7-5 with TRBJ2-3; the table calls TRBD1, which could not be checked here. TRBV7-5 has pseudogene status. The CDR3 has 18 residues. This CDR3 is CVRSPTPNIDRRTDTQYF. CDR3 nucleotides: TGTGTCAGAAGCCCGACTCCCAATATCGACAGGCGCACAGATACGCAGTATTTT.

The V and J genes are TRBV5-5 and TRBJ2-5; D is unresolved. Germline V gives CDR1 SGHKS, CDR2 YYEKEE (reference sequence). V gave up 2 bases and J gave up 2 bases, with 7 bases separating them. The CDR3 sequence is 13 residues long. CDR3 coding DNA: TGTGCCAGCAGCTTTGATAGACAAGAGACCCAGTACTTC. It is translated as CASSFDRQETQYF.